This T cell receptor beta chain was observed in a study of long-term antiretroviral therapy in people with HIV. The CDR3 consists of 15 residues. Trimming cost V 4 bases and J 3 bases, with 17 bases left between them. CDR1 is SGDLS and CDR2 is YYNGEE in the germline V gene. With regard to this clone: Its antigen is unknown.

The assay, immunoSEQ v3.0, was run at survey level. Clones were sequenced by immunoSEQ multiplex PCR, and TCRdb holds only the in-frame ones, with some missing. This sample yields 13,000 to 15,000 clones, of which 76% are seen a single time; 25% to 35% belongs to the top ten. Study results and caveats: Specimen acquisition occurred between about 2003 and 2017, potentially under older ART regimens.

Sequenced material: unsorted PBMCs, taken 3.1 years after starting antiretroviral therapy. The receptor was derived from a man aged 40-55 years with HIV. The chain uses TRBV9 and TRBJ2-7; D call uncertain. The CDR3 nucleotides are TGTGCCAGCAGCAACTACGGGTCAGCAATCTACGAGCAGTACTTC. Amino acid sequence: CASSNYGSAIYEQYF.